Listed below are T cell receptor beta chains from one sample, sequenced in a study of regulatory T cells in long-lasting Graves disease. TCRdb independently ran MiXCR on the multiplex PCR reads; one entry per CDR3 protein. The sample gives 320,000 or so distinct CDR3 sequences, 18% of which show up once; about two fifths is in the top ten. Sequences were derived from peripheral blood mononuclear cells (PBMCs), sampled at new diagnosis, from a patient treated with antithyroid drugs. These receptors came from a female donor with Graves disease. Each CDR3 is given without its conserved first and last residue.

ASRIGQGEGYNEQF	TRBV12-3/TRBV12-4	TRBJ2-1
ASSAGLGGGYT	TRBV25-1	TRBJ1-2
ASSKRRDSVEQF	TRBV27	TRBJ2-1
ASLPGGGSSYEQY	TRBV28	TRBJ2-7
ATIGGEYNEQF	TRBV24-1	TRBJ2-1
ASSLSGRAGDEQF	TRBV12-3/TRBV12-4	TRBJ2-1
ASSLGVNQPQH	TRBV12-3/TRBV12-4	TRBJ1-5
ASSWPGGIKAF	TRBV19	TRBJ1-1
ASRLTGTRDTQY	TRBV19	TRBJ2-3
ASSFLGGGNQPQH	TRBV5-1	TRBJ1-5
ASSPAGFTGELF	TRBV28	TRBJ2-2
ASSLRQTDLAKNIQY	TRBV18	TRBJ2-4
ASSLVKGTKEKLF	TRBV7-9	TRBJ1-4
ATSGIDTQY	TRBV24-1	TRBJ2-3
ASSVGRTNTGELF	TRBV19	TRBJ2-2
ASTVWAGVHNEQF	TRBV12-3/TRBV12-4	TRBJ2-1
ASRARFPQGETQY	TRBV6-4	TRBJ2-5
ASSPGFGNTIY	TRBV2	TRBJ1-3
ASSSRDTPFAPLH	TRBV11-2	TRBJ1-6
ASSLRLGDRGDYEQY	TRBV28	TRBJ2-7
ATTNTDTQY	TRBV27	TRBJ2-3
SVDKQGLNTEAF	TRBV29-1	TRBJ1-1
ASSPRSEYEQY	TRBV11-2	TRBJ2-7
ASSLVPADRAYEQY	TRBV11-2	TRBJ2-7
ATENTNEQF	TRBV24-1	TRBJ2-1
SARTEKETQY	TRBV29-1	TRBJ2-5
ASSPTHSSPELF	TRBV18	TRBJ2-2
ASSLVVRETDTQY	TRBV5-1	TRBJ2-3
ASTPEGGYTEAF	TRBV12-3/TRBV12-4	TRBJ1-1
ASGDYTDTQY	TRBV19	TRBJ2-3
SVEGQNSNYGYT	TRBV29-1	TRBJ1-2
ASSASVAGLSYNEQF	TRBV5-5	TRBJ2-1
ASSAGPPGTGELF	TRBV9	TRBJ2-2
ASSLLGSVTGLAKNIQY	TRBV5-1	TRBJ2-4
ASLQGIVNTEAF	TRBV28	TRBJ1-1
ASSLRLTSDTQY	TRBV27	TRBJ2-3
ASSYYPPDTQY	TRBV6-5	TRBJ2-3
ASSFARRDEQF	TRBV5-4	TRBJ2-1
ASSSQGLLRNEQF	TRBV7-9	TRBJ2-1
ASSPPEGETQY	TRBV12-3/TRBV12-4	TRBJ2-5
ASSPDHLTDTQY	TRBV18	TRBJ2-3
ASGRGQPMGELF	TRBV5-1	TRBJ2-2
ASSFRASADEQY	TRBV28	TRBJ2-7
ASTRRLLAGEQY	TRBV28	TRBJ2-7
ATSDNDGIRPQY	TRBV24-1	TRBJ2-5
SARDKGETQY	TRBV20-1	TRBJ2-5
ASSRRTATSTDTQY	TRBV7-9	TRBJ2-3
ASSYSKRWDTEAF	TRBV6-5	TRBJ1-1
SARTSGRNNEQF	TRBV20-1	TRBJ2-1
AISGTVNSPLH	TRBV10-3	TRBJ1-6
ASSFPGLAGSYNEQF	TRBV12-3/TRBV12-4	TRBJ2-1